These 13 T cell receptor beta chains were all obtained from the same sample, sequenced in a study of early T cells in non-severe SARS-CoV-2 infection. TCRdb re-analysed the 5' RACE reads in MiXCR, keeping a single row per CDR3 protein. The profile shows over 25,000 distinct CDR3 sequences, 5% to 5.5% of them singletons. Sequenced sample: whole blood. Receptors originate from an adult who was a healthcare worker with PCR-confirmed SARS-CoV-2 infection or an uninfected control (not recorded which).

J is TRBJ2-7 and V is TRBV23-1; 8 nucleotides match TRBD1. TRBV23-1 is designated an ORF whose function remains uncertain. V trimming: 0 bases; J trimming: 1 base; junction bases outside the gene matches: 5. The CDR3 is made up of 16 amino acids. The CDR3 coding sequence is TGCGCCAGCAGTCAATCGCGGACAGGGAAGTCCTACGAGCAGTACTTC. It encodes CASSQSRTGKSYEQYF.

This clonotype was detected only once. V gene TRBV7-9 combines with J gene TRBJ2-1, with D perhaps matching TRBD2 (6 bases). Trimming left V 6 bases short and J 10 bases short, with 22 bases between. CDR1 is SEHNR and CDR2 is FQNEAQ in the germline V gene (reference sequence). This CDR3 is 15 amino acids long. The DNA of the CDR3 is TGTGCCAGCAGGGGAGGACCCGGTTCCCTAGAAGAGCAGTTCTTC. As protein: CASRGGPGSLEEQFF.

This clonotype occurred a few times. The rearrangement links TRBV12-3 or TRBV12-4 to TRBJ1-2; D may be TRBD1 (5 bases). The CDR3 extends over 13 amino acids. The ends were cut back, 6 bases at V and 4 bases at J, with 12 bases in the middle. CDR3 sequence reads: CASSLRDFYGYTF. CDR3 in DNA: TGTGCCAGCAGCCTCCGGGACTTCTATGGCTACACCTTC.

This chain connects TRBV20-1 to TRBJ1-5; D not certain. The CDR3 length is 15 residues. CDR1 is DFQATT, CDR2 SNEGSKA, per germline (reference sequence). Trimming cost V 0 bases and J 1 base, with 10 bases left between them. In DNA, the CDR3 is TGCAGTGCTAGAGAAGGCGGGTTGAGCAATCAGCCCCAGCATTTT. Translating it yields CSAREGGLSNQPQHF.

The chain joins TRBV6-4 to TRBJ1-1, with a possible D match to TRBD1 (5 bases). V was pared by 2 bases and J by 8 bases, with 12 bases between. Looked up from germline, CDR1 is MRHNA and CDR2 is SNTAGT. The CDR3 consists of 13 residues. This CDR3 is CASSDHRQAEAFF. As DNA, the CDR3 is TGTGCCAGCAGTGACCACAGGCAGGCGGAAGCTTTCTTT.

This clonotype was seen a few times. The chain links TRBV4-3 to TRBJ2-7; 10 bases line up with TRBD2. This CDR3 comprises 17 residues. Trimming removed 0 bases from V and 6 bases from J; junction bases left unmatched: 11. Germline V gene lookup returns CDR1 LGHNA and CDR2 YSLEER. This CDR3 reads CASSQDWYASGRTEQYF. The DNA of the CDR3 is TGCGCCAGCAGCCAAGATTGGTACGCTAGCGGGAGAACCGAGCAGTACTTC.

This clonotype came up many times. The rearrangement links TRBV25-1 to TRBJ1-3; D is perhaps TRBD1 (6 bases). The germline gives CDR1 MGHDK, CDR2 SYGVNS. V was cut by 1 base and J by 4 bases, with 14 bases left in between. This CDR3 region has 16 residues. In DNA, the CDR3 is TGTGCCAGCAGTGAATCCCTCGACAGGTTAGGAAACACCATATATTTT. It is translated as CASSESLDRLGNTIYF.

The rearrangement joins TRBV20-1 to TRBJ2-1, with TRBD2 identical over 12 bases. V trimming: 6 bases; J trimming: 7 bases; junction bases outside the gene matches: 10. Germline V CDR1 and CDR2: DFQATT, SNEGSKA (reference sequence). The CDR3 contains 15 residues. The DNA of the CDR3 is TGCAGTGCCGGATCTAGCGGGAGGGCCGAAAATGAGCAGTTCTTC. Translation gives CSAGSSGRAENEQFF.

This clonotype occurred many times. The chain recombines TRBV9 with TRBJ2-2, with 8 positions matching TRBD2. The germline V gene has CDR1 SGDLS and CDR2 YYNGEE. This CDR3 region has 17 residues. V was clipped by 1 base and J by 6 bases; unmatched bases: 11. The CDR3 is CASSVSSRLALAGELFF. The CDR3, as DNA: TGTGCCAGCAGCGTAAGTTCCCGACTAGCGTTAGCCGGGGAGCTGTTTTTT. Full variable domain (missing parts from reference TRBV9 and TRBJ2-2): DSGVTQTPKHLITATGQRVTLRCSPRSGDLSVYWYQQSLDQGLQFLIQYYNGEERAKGNILERFSAQQFPDLHSELNLSSLELGDSALYFCASSVSSRLALAGELFFGEGSRLTVL.

This clonotype was recorded a few times. The V call is TRBV19, the J call TRBJ2-1; the D is unclear. In germline, CDR1 is LNHDA, CDR2 SQIVND (reference sequence). CDR3 size: 12 residues. Trimming stripped 0 bases from V and 6 bases from J, with 3 bases between. The CDR3 nucleotides read TGTGCCAGTAGTATAGATGGCAATGAGCAGTTCTTC. Translated, it gives CASSIDGNEQFF.

This clonotype came up many times. The J gene is TRBJ1-1, the V gene TRBV30, with TRBD1 matching over 7 bases. CDR1 is GTSNPN and CDR2 is SVGIG in the germline V gene (reference sequence). This CDR3 comprises 13 residues. Trimming took 4 bases from V and 0 from J; bases not matched to a gene: 2. CDR3 coding DNA: TGTGCCTGGATGGGACAGCTGAACACTGAAGCTTTCTTT. It yields the protein CAWMGQLNTEAFF.

In its sample, this clonotype was seen many times. J is TRBJ2-5 and V is TRBV27; 15 nucleotides match TRBD2. This CDR3 has 17 residues. Per the germline V gene, CDR1 is MNHEY and CDR2 is SMNVEV (reference sequence). J lost 1 base, V lost 6 bases, and 6 bases had no gene match. The CDR3 nucleotides are TGTGCCAGCAGCCCCGGGACTAGCGGGAGGTCCCAAGAGACCCAGTACTTC. This codes for CASSPGTSGRSQETQYF.

Ten or more counts support this clonotype. The chain has TRBV10-1 and TRBJ2-5; no reliable D call. The V end was cut by 0 bases, the J end by 5 bases, with 7 bases between. The CDR3 runs to 13 residues. CDR1 is WNHNN and CDR2 is SYGVQD in the germline V gene (reference sequence). For the CDR3, the DNA is TGCGCCAGCAGTGAGTCCCTCGGGGAGACCCAGTACTTC. Amino acids: CASSESLGETQYF.